This T cell receptor (beta chain) was captured in a study of blood T cell repertoires in COVID-19. The wider study: Acute and convalescent COVID-19 specimens originated in the United States, Italy and Spain. The analysed material was cDNA or gDNA that came from T cells, B-cell-depleted T cells, or PBMCs.

V lost 5 bases to trimming and J lost 8 bases; unmatched junction nucleotides: 6. This CDR3 is built from 13 residues. How the authors handled the data: Amplification from reference gene primers served as the basis for estimated nucleated cell counts. Some clones are missing from TCRdb's copy, which holds only in-frame ones; the method was immunoSEQ multiplex PCR. The V and J calls and clone size were taken over from that table, and D and trimming were inferred from the DNA. The table has about 140,000 clones, about 82% seen once. The specimen sequenced was peripheral blood. The J gene is TRBJ2-1, the V gene TRBV12-3 or TRBV12-4; 7 bases are a match to TRBD1. The TCR sequence derives from a woman aged 60-70 years with acute or convalescent COVID-19. In DNA form, the CDR3 reads TGTGCCAGCAGTGTGGACAGGCGGGATGAGCAGTTCTTC. This codes for CASSVDRRDEQFF.